The text below deals with one T cell receptor (beta chain). Its binding antigen is unknown. No much larger clone exists at a distance of one base, and base qualities are not known. The donors were included in the validation cohort of roughly 130 subjects, a group kept apart from the roughly 680-subject first cohort. Trimming removed 0 bases from V and 8 bases from J; the gene matches leave 3 bases unexplained. From the cysteine through the phenylalanine, the CDR3 covers 13 amino acids. Only CDR3 DNA remains: 39 bases, in frame from the first base. CDR1 SGHRS and CDR2 YFSETQ are derived from the germline V gene. Library construction relied on the immunoSEQ multiplex PCR assay. As for how the authors treated the data: A statistical classification framework was built to diagnose cytomegalovirus status from the catalog of TCR beta chain sequences. TCRdb stores this immuneACCESS table with in-frame sequences only. Part of the clones is absent; in the studies checked, under half of the shortfall reflects unresolved V genes, and no reason is known for the rest. That table gives V, J and clone size, and the DNA gave D and trimming. A total of 200,000 to 250,000 clones appear in this sample, roughly 84% of them only once. Approximately 2% of the sample goes to the ten largest clones.

The data stem from a study of cytomegalovirus exposure and HLA in healthy donors (dated by TCRdb to between 2016 and 2019). With respect to the entire study: A later analysis indicated that the 120 or so validation repertoires were generated on the platform also employed for the roughly 720 repertoires of the first cohort. A separate validation cohort of some 130 different subjects was used in addition to the 666-subject first cohort. The study combined high-throughput TCR immunosequencing, statistical association of individual TCRs with disease status, and machine learning to predict cytomegalovirus infection status. The study aimed to test whether signatures of past pathogen exposure could be identified by cataloging public T cell receptors. The full study reports these points: The validation cohort had no HLA typing available for a later analysis, so co-occurrence within that cohort was assessed over all 130 or so repertoires. Of the cluster scores, 94% were above 0 in a later analysis, which found that TCRs clustered in the first cohort also tended to co-occur in the 120 validation repertoires. In the study, some 180 TCR beta chains were listed as associated with cytomegalovirus. Most TCR sequences were observed very rarely across donors, whereas some public TCRs were present in many individuals. In both the original and validation cohorts, the classifier was reported to diagnose cytomegalovirus status with high specificity and sensitivity. The authors suggested that the approach could potentially be generalized to other disease states and immunological phenotypes. In vitro tests confirmed that three of the cytomegalovirus-associated TCR beta chains recognize cytomegalovirus antigens.

The sequence came from a woman under 30 in good health and CMV-seropositive. Sequencing input: PBMCs. The sequence links TRBV5-1 to TRBJ1-1; TRBD1 agrees with 8 junctional bases. CDR3 region: CASSLEGQDEAFF. The nucleotide sequence reads TGCGCCAGCAGCTTGGAGGGACAGGACGAAGCTTTCTTT.